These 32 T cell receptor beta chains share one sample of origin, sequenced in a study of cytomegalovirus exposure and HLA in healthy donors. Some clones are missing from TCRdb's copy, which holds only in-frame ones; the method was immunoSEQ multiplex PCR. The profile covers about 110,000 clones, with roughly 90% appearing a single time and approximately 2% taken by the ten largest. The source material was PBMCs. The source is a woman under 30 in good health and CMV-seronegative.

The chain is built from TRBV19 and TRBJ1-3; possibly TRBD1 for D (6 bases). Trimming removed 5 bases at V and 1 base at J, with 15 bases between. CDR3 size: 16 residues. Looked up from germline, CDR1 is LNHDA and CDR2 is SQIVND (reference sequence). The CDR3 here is CASSVQGTWSGNTIYF. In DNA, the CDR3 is TGTGCCAGTAGTGTACAGGGAACTTGGTCTGGAAACACCATATATTTT. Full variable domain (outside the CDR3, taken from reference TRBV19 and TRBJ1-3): DGGITQSPKYLFRKEGQNVTLSCEQNLNHDAMYWYRQDPGQGLRLIYYSQIVNDFQKGDIAEGYSVSREKKESFPLTVTSAQKNPTAFYLCASSVQGTWSGNTIYFGEGSWLTVV.

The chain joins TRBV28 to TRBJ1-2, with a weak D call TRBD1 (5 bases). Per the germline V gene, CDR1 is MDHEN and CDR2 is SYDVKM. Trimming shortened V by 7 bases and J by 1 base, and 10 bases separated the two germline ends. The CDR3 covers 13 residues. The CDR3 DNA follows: TGTGCCAGCATCGGGGGGGGTAACTATGGCTACACCTTC. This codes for CASIGGGNYGYTF.

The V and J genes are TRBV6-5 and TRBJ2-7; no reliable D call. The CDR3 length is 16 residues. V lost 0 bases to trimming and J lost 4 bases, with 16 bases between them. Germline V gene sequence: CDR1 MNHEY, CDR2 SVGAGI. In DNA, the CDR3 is TGTGCCAGCAGTTACTCGAATCCGCCATGGCGGTACGAGCAGTACTTC. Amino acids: CASSYSNPPWRYEQYF.

The CDR3 coding sequence is TGCGCCAGCAGCCATCTAGCGGGGAAGGACAATGAGCAGTTCTTC. This gives the protein CASSHLAGKDNEQFF. V usage is TRBV4-1 and J usage is TRBJ2-1; TRBD2 aligns across 9 bases. Looked up from germline, CDR1 is MGHRA and CDR2 is YSYEKL. V lost 3 bases, J lost 5 bases, and 5 bases stayed unmatched. The CDR3 spans 15 residues.

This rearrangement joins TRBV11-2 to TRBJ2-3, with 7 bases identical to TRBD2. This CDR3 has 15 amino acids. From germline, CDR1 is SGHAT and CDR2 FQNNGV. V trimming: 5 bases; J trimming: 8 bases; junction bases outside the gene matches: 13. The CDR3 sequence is CASSPTGLPRLTQYF. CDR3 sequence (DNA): TGTGCCAGCAGCCCCACGGGACTACCACGTCTTACGCAGTATTTT.

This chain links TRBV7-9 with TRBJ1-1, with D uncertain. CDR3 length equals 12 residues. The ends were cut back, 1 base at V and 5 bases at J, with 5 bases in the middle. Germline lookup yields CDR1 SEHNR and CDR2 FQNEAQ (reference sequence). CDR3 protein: CASSLGSTEAFF. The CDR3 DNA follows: TGTGCCAGCAGCTTAGGGAGTACTGAAGCTTTCTTT.

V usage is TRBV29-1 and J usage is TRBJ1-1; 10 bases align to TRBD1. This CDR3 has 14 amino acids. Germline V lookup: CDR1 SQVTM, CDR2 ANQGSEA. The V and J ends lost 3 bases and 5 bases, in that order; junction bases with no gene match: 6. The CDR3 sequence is CSVDPRQGATEAFF. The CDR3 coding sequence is TGCAGCGTTGATCCTCGACAGGGGGCGACTGAAGCTTTCTTT. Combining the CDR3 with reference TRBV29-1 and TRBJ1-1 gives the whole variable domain SAVISQKPSRDICQRGTSLTIQCQVDSQVTMMFWYRQQPGQSLTLIATANQGSEATYESGFVIDKFPISRPNLTFSTLTVSNMSPEDSSIYLCSVDPRQGATEAFFGQGTRLTVV.

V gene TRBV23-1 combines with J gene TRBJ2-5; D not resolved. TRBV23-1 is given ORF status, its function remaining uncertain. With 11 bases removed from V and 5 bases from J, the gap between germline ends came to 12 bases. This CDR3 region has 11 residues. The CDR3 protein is CADLKRETQYF. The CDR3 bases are TGCGCCGACCTTAAGAGGGAGACCCAGTACTTC.

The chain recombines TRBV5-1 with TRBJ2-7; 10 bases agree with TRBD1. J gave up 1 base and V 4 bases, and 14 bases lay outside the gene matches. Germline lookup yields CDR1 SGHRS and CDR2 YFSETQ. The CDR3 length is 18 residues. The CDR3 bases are TGCGCCAGCAGCCCCGTAAAAGCCGGGACAGGGGAGTCCTACGAGCAGTACTTC. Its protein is CASSPVKAGTGESYEQYF.

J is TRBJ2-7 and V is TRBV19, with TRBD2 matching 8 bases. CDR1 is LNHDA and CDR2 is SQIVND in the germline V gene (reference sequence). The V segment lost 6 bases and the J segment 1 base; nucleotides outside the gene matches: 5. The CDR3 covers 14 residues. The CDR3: CASRGLGGSYEQYF. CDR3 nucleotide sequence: TGTGCCAGTAGGGGACTAGGGGGTTCCTACGAGCAGTACTTC.

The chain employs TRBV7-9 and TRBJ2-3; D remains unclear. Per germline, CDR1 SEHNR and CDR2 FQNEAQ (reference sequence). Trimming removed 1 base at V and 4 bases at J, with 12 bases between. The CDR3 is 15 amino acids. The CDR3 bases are TGTGCCAGCAGCTTAGAAGGTCTAGTCGCAGATACGCAGTATTTT. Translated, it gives CASSLEGLVADTQYF.

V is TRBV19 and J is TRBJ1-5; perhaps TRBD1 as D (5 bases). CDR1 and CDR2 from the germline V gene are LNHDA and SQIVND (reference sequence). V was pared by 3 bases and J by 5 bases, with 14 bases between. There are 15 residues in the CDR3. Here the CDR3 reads CASSILGQDDQPQHF. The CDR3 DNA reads TGTGCCAGTAGTATCTTAGGACAAGATGATCAGCCCCAGCATTTT.

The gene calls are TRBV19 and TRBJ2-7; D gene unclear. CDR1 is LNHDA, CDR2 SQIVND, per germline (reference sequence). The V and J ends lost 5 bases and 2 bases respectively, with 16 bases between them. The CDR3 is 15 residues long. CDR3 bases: TGTGCCAGTAGTTATACCAGGTCGCCCGCCTACGAGCAGTACTTC. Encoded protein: CASSYTRSPAYEQYF.

As DNA, the CDR3 is TGTGCCAGCAGCTTTAGCGGGAGGGCCAATGAGCAGTTCTTC. Protein sequence: CASSFSGRANEQFF. The chain employs TRBV7-9 and TRBJ2-1, with 11 bases aligning to TRBD2. CDR1 and CDR2 from the germline V gene are SEHNR and FQNEAQ (reference sequence). V lost 3 bases, J lost 6 bases, and 1 base stayed unmatched. The CDR3 totals 14 residues.

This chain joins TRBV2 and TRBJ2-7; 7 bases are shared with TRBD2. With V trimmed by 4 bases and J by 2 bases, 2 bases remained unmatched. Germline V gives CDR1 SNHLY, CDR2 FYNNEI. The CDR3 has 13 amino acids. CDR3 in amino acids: CASSGTSAYEQYF. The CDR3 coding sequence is TGTGCCAGCAGTGGGACTAGTGCCTACGAGCAGTACTTC. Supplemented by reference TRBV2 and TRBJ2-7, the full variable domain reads EPEVTQTPSHQVTQMGQEVILRCVPISNHLYFYWYRQILGQKVEFLVSFYNNEISEKSEIFDDQFSVERPDGSNFTLKIRSTKLEDSAMYFCASSGTSAYEQYFGPGTRLTVT.

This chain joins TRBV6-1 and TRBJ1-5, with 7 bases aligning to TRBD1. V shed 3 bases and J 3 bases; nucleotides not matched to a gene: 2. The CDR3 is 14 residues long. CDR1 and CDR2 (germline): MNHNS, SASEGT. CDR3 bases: TGTGCCAGCAGTGAGACAGGGATCAATCAGCCCCAGCATTTT. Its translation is CASSETGINQPQHF.

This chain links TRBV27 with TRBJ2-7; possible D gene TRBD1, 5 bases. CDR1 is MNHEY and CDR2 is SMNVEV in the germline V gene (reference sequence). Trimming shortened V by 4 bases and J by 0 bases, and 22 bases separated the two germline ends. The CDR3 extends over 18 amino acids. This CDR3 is CASSSSFSWGSNSYEQYF. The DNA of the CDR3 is TGTGCCAGCAGTTCTTCATTTAGTTGGGGCTCCAACTCCTACGAGCAGTACTTC.

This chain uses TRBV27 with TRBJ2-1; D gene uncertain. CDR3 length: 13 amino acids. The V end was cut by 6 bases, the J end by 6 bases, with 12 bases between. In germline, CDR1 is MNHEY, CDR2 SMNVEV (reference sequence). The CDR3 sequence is CASRVPERNEQFF. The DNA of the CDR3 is TGTGCCAGCAGGGTCCCTGAGCGCAATGAGCAGTTCTTC.

Here the CDR3 DNA reads TGTGCCAGCAGTTTTCTTGGACTAGCGGGAGGGCCAGGGGTTAGGGATGAGCAGTTCTTC. It is translated as CASSFLGLAGGPGVRDEQFF. V is TRBV27 and J is TRBJ2-1, with 15 bases matching TRBD2. There are 20 residues in the CDR3. V shed 3 bases and J 8 bases; nucleotides not matched to a gene: 17. The V gene's germline CDR1 is MNHEY and CDR2 SMNVEV (reference sequence).

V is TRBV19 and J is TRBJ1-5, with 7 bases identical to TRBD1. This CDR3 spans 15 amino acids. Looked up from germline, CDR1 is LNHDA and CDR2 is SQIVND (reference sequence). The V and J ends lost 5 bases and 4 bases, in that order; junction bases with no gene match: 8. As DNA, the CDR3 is TGTGCCAGTAGTCGCGACAGGGCGGTTAATCAGCCCCAGCATTTT. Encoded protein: CASSRDRAVNQPQHF.

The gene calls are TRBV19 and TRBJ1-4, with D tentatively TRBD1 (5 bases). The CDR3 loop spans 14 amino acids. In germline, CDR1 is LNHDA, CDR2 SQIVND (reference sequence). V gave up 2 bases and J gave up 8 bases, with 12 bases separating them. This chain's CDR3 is CASSITRVPEKLFF. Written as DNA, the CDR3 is TGTGCCAGTAGTATAACCAGGGTGCCGGAAAAACTGTTTTTT.

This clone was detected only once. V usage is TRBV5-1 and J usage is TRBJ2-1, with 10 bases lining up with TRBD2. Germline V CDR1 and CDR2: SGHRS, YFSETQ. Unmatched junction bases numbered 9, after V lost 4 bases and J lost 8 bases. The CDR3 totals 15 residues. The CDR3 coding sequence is TGCGCCAGCAGCGAAGGACTAGCGGACGCTGATGAGCAGTTCTTC. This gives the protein CASSEGLADADEQFF.

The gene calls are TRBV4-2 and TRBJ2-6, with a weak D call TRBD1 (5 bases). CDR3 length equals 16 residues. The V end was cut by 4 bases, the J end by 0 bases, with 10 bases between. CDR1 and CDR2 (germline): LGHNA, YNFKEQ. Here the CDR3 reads CASSLQDSSGANVLTF. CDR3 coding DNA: TGTGCCAGCAGCCTCCAAGACAGCTCTGGGGCCAACGTCCTGACTTTC.

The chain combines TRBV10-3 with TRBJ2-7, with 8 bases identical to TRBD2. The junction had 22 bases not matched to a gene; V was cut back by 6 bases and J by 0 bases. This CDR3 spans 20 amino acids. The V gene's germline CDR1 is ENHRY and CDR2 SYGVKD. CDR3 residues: CAISQGRLRGSSGYSYEQYF. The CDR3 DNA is TGTGCCATCAGCCAGGGCAGGTTGAGGGGGTCTAGCGGGTACTCCTACGAGCAGTACTTC.

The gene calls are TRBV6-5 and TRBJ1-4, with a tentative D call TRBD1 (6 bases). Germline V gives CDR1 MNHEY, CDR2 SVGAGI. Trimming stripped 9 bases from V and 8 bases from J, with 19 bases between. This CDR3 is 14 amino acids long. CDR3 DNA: TGTGCCAGTTCCGTCCGGGGGGCGCAGGAAAAACTGTTTTTT. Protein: CASSVRGAQEKLFF.

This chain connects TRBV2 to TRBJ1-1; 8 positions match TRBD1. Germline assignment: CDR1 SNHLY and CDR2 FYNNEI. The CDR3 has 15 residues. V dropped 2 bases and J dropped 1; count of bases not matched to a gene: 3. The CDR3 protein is CASSEQGAGNTEAFF. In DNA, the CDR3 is TGTGCCAGCAGTGAACAGGGGGCAGGGAACACTGAAGCTTTCTTT.

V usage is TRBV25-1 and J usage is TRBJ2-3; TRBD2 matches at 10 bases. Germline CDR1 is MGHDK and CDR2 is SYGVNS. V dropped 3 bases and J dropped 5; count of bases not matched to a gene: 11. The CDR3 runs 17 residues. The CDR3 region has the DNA TGTGCCAGCAGTGATCCCTTACAGCGGGAGGGCCAAGATACGCAGTATTTT. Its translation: CASSDPLQREGQDTQYF.

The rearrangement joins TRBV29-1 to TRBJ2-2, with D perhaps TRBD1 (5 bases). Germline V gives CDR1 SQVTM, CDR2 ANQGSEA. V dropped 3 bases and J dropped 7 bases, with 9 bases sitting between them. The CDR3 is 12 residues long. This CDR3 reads CSVDPGHGELFF. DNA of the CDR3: TGCAGCGTTGACCCAGGGCACGGGGAGCTGTTTTTT.

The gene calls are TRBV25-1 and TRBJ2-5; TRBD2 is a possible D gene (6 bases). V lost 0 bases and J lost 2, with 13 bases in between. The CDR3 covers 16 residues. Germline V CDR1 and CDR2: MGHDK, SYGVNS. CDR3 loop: CASSEYGRSDQETQYF. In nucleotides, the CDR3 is TGTGCCAGCAGTGAATATGGGAGGTCCGATCAAGAGACCCAGTACTTC.

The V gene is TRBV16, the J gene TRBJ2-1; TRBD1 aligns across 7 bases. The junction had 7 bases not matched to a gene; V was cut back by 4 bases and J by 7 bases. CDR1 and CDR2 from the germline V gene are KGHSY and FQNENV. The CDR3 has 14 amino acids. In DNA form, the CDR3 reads TGTGCCAGCAGCCTAGGGACAGCCCATAATGAGCAGTTCTTC. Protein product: CASSLGTAHNEQFF.

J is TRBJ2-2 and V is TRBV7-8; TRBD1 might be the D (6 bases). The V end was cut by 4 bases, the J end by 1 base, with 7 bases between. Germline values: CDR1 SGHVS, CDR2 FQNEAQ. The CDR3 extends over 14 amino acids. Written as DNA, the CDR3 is TGTGCCAGCAGCTCGACAGGGAACACCGGGGAGCTGTTTTTT. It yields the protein CASSSTGNTGELFF.

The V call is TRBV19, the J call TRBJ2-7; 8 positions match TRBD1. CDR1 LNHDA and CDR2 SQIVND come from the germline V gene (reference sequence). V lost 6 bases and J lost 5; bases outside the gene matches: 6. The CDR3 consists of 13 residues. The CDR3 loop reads CASSNRQGNEQYF. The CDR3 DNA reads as TGTGCCAGTAGCAACCGACAGGGGAACGAGCAGTACTTC. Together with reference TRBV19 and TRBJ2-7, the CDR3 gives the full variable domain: DGGITQSPKYLFRKEGQNVTLSCEQNLNHDAMYWYRQDPGQGLRLIYYSQIVNDFQKGDIAEGYSVSREKKESFPLTVTSAQKNPTAFYLCASSNRQGNEQYFGPGTRLTVT.